Each of the 15 T cell receptor beta chains below was sequenced from the same sample in a study of long-term antiretroviral therapy in people with HIV. With survey level as its setting, the immunoSEQ assay was v3.0. Using immunoSEQ multiplex PCR, the repertoire was profiled, and TCRdb retains in-frame clones only, with some absent. The profile shows tens of thousands of clones, 90% to 95% of them singletons. The sequenced sample was unsorted PBMCs, obtained 3.7 years after starting antiretroviral therapy. These receptors came from a woman aged 45-65 years with HIV.

The chain couples TRBV11-2 to TRBJ1-1, with D possibly matching TRBD1 (6 bases). The germline V gene has CDR1 SGHAT and CDR2 FQNNGV. The ends were cut back, 0 bases at V and 4 bases at J, with 9 bases in the middle. The CDR3 totals 14 residues. The CDR3 sequence: CASSLDLRGTEAFF. The CDR3 DNA is TGTGCCAGCAGCTTAGATCTCAGGGGCACTGAAGCTTTCTTT.

The chain is built from TRBV4-1 and TRBJ2-7; TRBD1 aligns across 10 bases. This CDR3 region has 14 residues. Germline trimming cut 2 bases from V and 7 bases from J; bases unmatched to any gene: 5. Germline V gene sequence: CDR1 MGHRA, CDR2 YSYEKL. The CDR3 DNA is TGCGCCAGCAGCCAATGGACAGGGGGTCGGGAGCAGTACTTC. Translated, it gives CASSQWTGGREQYF.

The chain combines TRBV25-1 with TRBJ2-1, with D perhaps given as TRBD1 or TRBD2 (5 bases each). The germline V gene encodes CDR1 MGHDK and CDR2 SYGVNS. The CDR3 has 12 residues. The ends were cut back, 4 bases at V and 13 bases at J, with 14 bases in the middle. This CDR3 reads CASSGWDVNQFF. In nucleotides, the CDR3 is TGTGCCAGCAGTGGCTGGGACGTAAATCAGTTCTTC. Based on the CDR3 plus reference TRBV25-1 and TRBJ2-1, the full variable domain is EADIYQTPRYLVIGTGKKITLECSQTMGHDKMYWYQQDPGMELHLIHYSYGVNSTEKGDLSSESTVSRIRTEHFPLTLESARPSHTSQYLCASSGWDVNQFFGPGTRLTVL.

This CDR3 is CSVKGAAIEQFF. In DNA form, the CDR3 reads TGCAGCGTAAAAGGGGCCGCAATCGAGCAGTTCTTC. The chain employs TRBV29-1 and TRBJ2-1; weak D call: TRBD1 (5 bases). Germline CDR1 SQVTM, CDR2 ANQGSEA. This CDR3 is 12 amino acids long. V was pared by 6 bases and J by 10 bases, with 16 bases between.

This chain connects TRBV19 to TRBJ2-3, with D perhaps assigned TRBD1 or TRBD2 (6 bases each). Germline CDR1 is LNHDA and CDR2 is SQIVND (reference sequence). The CDR3 is 14 residues long. V lost 5 bases to trimming and J lost 2 bases, with 11 bases between them. Here the CDR3 reads CASSATGATDTQYF. In DNA, the CDR3 is TGTGCCAGTAGTGCGACGGGGGCCACAGATACGCAGTATTTT. Full variable domain (remainder filled in from reference TRBV19 and TRBJ2-3): DGGITQSPKYLFRKEGQNVTLSCEQNLNHDAMYWYRQDPGQGLRLIYYSQIVNDFQKGDIAEGYSVSREKKESFPLTVTSAQKNPTAFYLCASSATGATDTQYFGPGTRLTVL.

The genes are TRBV29-1 and TRBJ1-1; 7 positions agree with TRBD1. The trim removed 5 bases at V and 8 bases at J, leaving 5 bases unmatched. Germline V lookup: CDR1 SQVTM, CDR2 ANQGSEA. This CDR3 contains 11 residues. CDR3 loop: CSVLRDSEAFF. CDR3 DNA: TGCAGCGTTCTCCGGGACAGCGAAGCTTTCTTT. Looking up the rest from reference TRBV29-1 and TRBJ1-1 gives the full variable domain: SAVISQKPSRDICQRGTSLTIQCQVDSQVTMMFWYRQQPGQSLTLIATANQGSEATYESGFVIDKFPISRPNLTFSTLTVSNMSPEDSSIYLCSVLRDSEAFFGQGTRLTVV.

This clone was detected only a few times. V gene TRBV5-1 combines with J gene TRBJ2-7, with 10 bases matching TRBD2. CDR1 and CDR2 from the germline V gene are SGHRS and YFSETQ. With V trimmed by 3 bases and J by 1 base, 7 bases remained unmatched. The CDR3 totals 16 residues. The CDR3 DNA is TGCGCCAGCAGCTCCAGTGGACTAGCGGCTTCCTACGAGCAGTACTTC. Translation: CASSSSGLAASYEQYF.

This clone was recorded only once. The chain links TRBV30 to TRBJ1-4; D is uncertain. This CDR3 spans 16 amino acids. CDR1 GTSNPN and CDR2 SVGIG come from the germline V gene (reference sequence). Trimming took off 0 bases at V and 3 bases at J, with 14 bases between the two ends. The CDR3 coding sequence is TGTGCCTGGAGTGTACAAAAGTTCGGGCCTAATGAAAAACTGTTTTTT. Translated, it gives CAWSVQKFGPNEKLFF.

This clone showed up just once. The chain joins TRBV2 to TRBJ2-1, with 7 positions matching TRBD2. The V segment lost 2 bases and the J segment 7 bases; nucleotides outside the gene matches: 8. Germline CDR1 and CDR2: SNHLY and FYNNEI. This CDR3 spans 15 amino acids. DNA of the CDR3: TGTGCCAGCAGTGAACAGCGGGGCTGGGGTAATGAGCAGTTCTTC. Protein sequence: CASSEQRGWGNEQFF.

This clone showed up just once. The J gene is TRBJ1-1, the V gene TRBV13, with 9 bases that match TRBD1. V trimming: 8 bases; J trimming: 2 bases; junction bases outside the gene matches: 6. This CDR3 contains 14 residues. CDR1 PRHDT and CDR2 FYEKMQ come from the germline V gene (reference sequence). CDR3: CASATGGRNTEAFF. In DNA form, the CDR3 reads TGTGCCAGCGCGACAGGGGGTCGAAACACTGAAGCTTTCTTT.

The chain uses TRBV10-2 and TRBJ2-3; 10 nucleotides align to TRBD2. Germline trimming cut 7 bases from V and 5 bases from J; bases unmatched to any gene: 3. The length of the CDR3 is 13 residues. Germline values: CDR1 WSHSY, CDR2 SAAADI. CDR3 protein: CASNLAGEDTQYF. The CDR3 DNA is TGCGCCAGCAACCTAGCGGGGGAAGATACGCAGTATTTT.

V and J are TRBV5-1 and TRBJ1-1, with 9 bases lining up with TRBD1. The junction had 7 bases not matched to a gene; V was cut back by 5 bases and J by 5 bases. CDR3 size: 14 residues. Looked up from germline, CDR1 is SGHRS and CDR2 is YFSETQ. CDR3 in DNA: TGCGCCAGCAGGGTAGACAGGGGGGTGACTGAAGCTTTCTTT. It specifies CASRVDRGVTEAFF.

The rearrangement uses TRBV10-3 and TRBJ2-1; TRBD1 might be the D (5 bases). The CDR3 totals 12 residues. In germline, CDR1 is ENHRY, CDR2 SYGVKD. The ends were cut back, 4 bases at V and 7 bases at J, with 8 bases in the middle. As DNA, the CDR3 is TGTGCCATCAGTGGACAGAGGAATGAGCAGTTCTTC. Translating it yields CAISGQRNEQFF.

The chain uses TRBV11-2 and TRBJ2-3, with D unresolved. Germline CDR1 reads SGHAT; CDR2 reads FQNNGV. The CDR3 is made up of 14 amino acids. V lost 3 bases to trimming and J lost 6 bases, with 13 bases between them. The CDR3 nucleotides are TGTGCCAGCAGCTTGGTACTCCTCCGTGATACGCAGTATTTT. Translation gives CASSLVLLRDTQYF.

The V gene is TRBV6-4, the J gene TRBJ1-1, with 7 nucleotides matching TRBD1. The CDR3 sequence is 15 residues long. The germline V gene encodes CDR1 MRHNA and CDR2 SNTAGT. Unmatched junction bases numbered 16, after V lost 10 bases and J lost 5 bases. The CDR3 nucleotides are TGTGCCACAAAGGTAAACGACAGGGTAGATACTGAAGCTTTCTTT. Its protein product is CATKVNDRVDTEAFF.